The rows below give T cell receptor beta chains drawn from one sample of a study of blood T cell repertoires in COVID-19. Clones were read by immunoSEQ multiplex PCR, and TCRdb kept only the in-frame ones, dropping some. In the table there are around 150,000 clones, roughly 81% of which are singletons. Sequencing input: peripheral blood. The source is a woman aged 55-75 years with COVID-19, enrolled during active disease. CDR3s include the opening cysteine and the closing phenylalanine or tryptophan. Fields, in order: V gene, D gene, J gene, clone size, CDR3 protein, CDR3 DNA. The D gene is left open where the match is weak. Rows give clone size only sometimes, using once, few, many, or a class for an expanded clone.

>TRBV11-2|TRBD1|TRBJ1-5|NA
CASNTGGGNQPQHF
TGTGCCAGCAACACAGGGGGCGGAAATCAGCCCCAGCATTTT
>TRBV14|NA|TRBJ1-4|NA
CASSFSNEKLFF
TGTGCCAGCAGCTTCAGTAATGAAAAACTGTTTTTT
>TRBV19|NA|TRBJ1-5|NA
CASNKGETTRPQHF
TGTGCCAGTAACAAAGGTGAGACAACGAGGCCCCAGCATTTT
>TRBV7-3|NA|TRBJ2-2|NA
CASSTQNTGELFF
TGTGCCAGCAGCACTCAAAACACCGGGGAGCTGTTTTTT
>TRBV5-1|NA|TRBJ2-5|NA
CASSLVGTQQETQYF
TGCGCCAGCAGCCTAGTCGGGACACAGCAAGAGACCCAGTACTTC
>TRBV5-1|TRBD2|TRBJ2-7|NA
CASSLIRPGLAVPEQYF
TGCGCCAGCAGCCTAATACGACCGGGACTAGCGGTTCCCGAGCAGTACTTC
>TRBV18|TRBD2|TRBJ2-7|NA
CASSPTPTAGGYEQYF
TGTGCCAGCTCACCAACCCCCACAGCGGGAGGATACGAGCAGTACTTC
>TRBV6-5|NA|TRBJ2-2|NA
CASSYSGVSAGELFF
TGTGCCAGCAGTTACTCAGGGGTATCAGCCGGGGAGCTGTTTTTT
>TRBV29-1|TRBD1|TRBJ1-4|NA
CSVEEGGFNEKLFF
TGCAGCGTTGAAGAAGGGGGCTTTAATGAAAAACTGTTTTTT
>TRBV19|TRBD1|TRBJ2-2|few
CASTQGAVNTGELFF
TGTGCCAGTACCCAGGGGGCGGTGAACACCGGGGAGCTGTTTTTT
>TRBV18|NA|TRBJ1-1|NA
CASSLRSGDWGTEAFF
TGTGCCAGCTCTCTAAGGAGCGGGGACTGGGGCACTGAAGCTTTCTTT
>TRBV5-1|NA|TRBJ2-1|once
CASSTRAVSYNEQFF
TGCGCCAGCAGCACCCGAGCTGTCTCCTACAATGAGCAGTTCTTC
>TRBV6-2/TRBV6-3|TRBD1|TRBJ2-5|NA
CASSYTGQGWGTQYF
TGTGCCAGCAGTTACACGGGACAGGGGTGGGGGACCCAGTACTTC
>TRBV29-1|NA|TRBJ1-1|NA
CSVEDFSQTEAFF
TGCAGCGTTGAAGACTTCTCTCAGACTGAAGCTTTCTTT
>TRBV2|NA|TRBJ2-2|once
CASSDPNDRFITGELFF
TGTGCCAGCAGTGATCCGAATGACAGATTTATCACCGGGGAGCTGTTTTTT
>TRBV6-5|NA|TRBJ1-1|NA
CASRWGDTEAFF
TGTGCCAGCAGATGGGGAGATACTGAAGCTTTCTTT
>TRBV6-5|TRBD1|TRBJ1-6|NA
CASRDRGRGNSPLHF
TGTGCCAGCAGGGACAGGGGGCGTGGGAATTCACCCCTCCACTTT